This note documents a single T cell receptor (beta chain) sequence. Its antigen is as yet unknown. This record comes from a study of cytomegalovirus exposure and HLA in healthy donors. Study background: Previous work identified 100 million or so unique TCR beta sequences from about 179 million T cells. General study results and limits: CMV serostatus stood as the only immune exposure information on hand. Sequencing depth roughly uniform across donors was assumed in presence/absence analyses. The authors later found HLA-associated TCR beta chains more clonally expanded than equally common others.

Researchers ran the PCR with 60 Vbeta and 13 Jbeta primers. This table comes from immunoSEQ multiplex PCR, and its TCRdb copy is limited to in-frame clones, with some not included. The repertoire holds tens of thousands of clones, 70% to 80% seen once, with about 6% in the top ten. The ends were cut back, 0 bases at V and 4 bases at J, with 10 bases in the middle. The CDR3 has 15 amino acids. Germline lookup yields CDR1 SGHTA and CDR2 FQGNSA. The V call is TRBV7-2, the J call TRBJ1-5, with a possible D match to TRBD1 (5 bases). This clonotype was obtained from a man between 45 and 60 years old in good health and CMV-seronegative. The specimen was PBMCs. DNA of the CDR3: TGTGCCAGCAGCTTAGCGGGGCCGTTGAATCAGCCCCAGCATTTT. This encodes CASSLAGPLNQPQHF.